Reported below is one T cell receptor beta chain. The antigen remains undetermined. Germline V CDR1 and CDR2: SEHNR, FQNEAQ (reference sequence). V lost 1 base to trimming and J lost 6 bases, with 13 bases between them. The CDR3 contains 15 residues. Here immunoSEQ multiplex PCR was the method, and the copy in TCRdb shows in-frame clones only, minus some. The sample includes 45,000 to 50,000 clones, over 50% of them seen just once. Scientists isolated CD4+ T cells after a roughly ten-day culture period ended. Vaccinees lacked prior SARS-CoV-2 infection and tested negative for nucleocapsid antibodies. Both day 3 and day 7 saw half the medium replaced with IL-2 medium. This entry comes from a study of vaccination effects on CD4 cells after COVID-19. Study results and limitations: The vaccine-induced clones of healthy vaccinees included only 1 of 255 that cross-reacted with common cold coronaviruses. Among infection- and vaccine-induced clones, marked clonal contraction occurred late after vaccination.

Sequencing used CD4+ T cells from PBMCs cultured without peptide, obtained before COVID-19 vaccination. The TCR comes from a human donor who received a COVID-19 vaccine. The genes are TRBV7-9 and TRBJ2-1; D could derive from TRBD1 or TRBD2 (6 bases each). CDR3 sequence: CASSLEEGGGNEQFF. For the CDR3, the DNA is TGTGCCAGCAGCTTAGAGGAGGGGGGAGGCAATGAGCAGTTCTTC.